One TCR beta chain is described in this entry. The germline gene is not matched at one end of the junction; a read error may be the cause. The CDR3 has 19 amino acids. Germline-derived CDR1 and CDR2 are MDHEN and SYDVKM. Generated by immunoSEQ multiplex PCR, the TCRdb table keeps only in-frame clones and is missing some. Among roughly 120,000 clones, approximately 90% were seen once, and the ten largest hold 0.95% to 1.3%. This specimen comes from a study of control samples from healthy donors and cancer patients. Sequencing was done on a sample of PBMCs. The receptor was isolated from a woman aged 45-59 years with colorectal cancer. J is TRBJ2-1 and V is TRBV28; TRBD2 matches 13 bases. The CDR3 loop reads CASSDLVRTSGSSHNEQFF. Written as DNA, the CDR3 is TGTGCCAGCAGTGACCTCGTTAGGACTAGCGGGAGCTCCCACAATGAGCAGTTCTTC.